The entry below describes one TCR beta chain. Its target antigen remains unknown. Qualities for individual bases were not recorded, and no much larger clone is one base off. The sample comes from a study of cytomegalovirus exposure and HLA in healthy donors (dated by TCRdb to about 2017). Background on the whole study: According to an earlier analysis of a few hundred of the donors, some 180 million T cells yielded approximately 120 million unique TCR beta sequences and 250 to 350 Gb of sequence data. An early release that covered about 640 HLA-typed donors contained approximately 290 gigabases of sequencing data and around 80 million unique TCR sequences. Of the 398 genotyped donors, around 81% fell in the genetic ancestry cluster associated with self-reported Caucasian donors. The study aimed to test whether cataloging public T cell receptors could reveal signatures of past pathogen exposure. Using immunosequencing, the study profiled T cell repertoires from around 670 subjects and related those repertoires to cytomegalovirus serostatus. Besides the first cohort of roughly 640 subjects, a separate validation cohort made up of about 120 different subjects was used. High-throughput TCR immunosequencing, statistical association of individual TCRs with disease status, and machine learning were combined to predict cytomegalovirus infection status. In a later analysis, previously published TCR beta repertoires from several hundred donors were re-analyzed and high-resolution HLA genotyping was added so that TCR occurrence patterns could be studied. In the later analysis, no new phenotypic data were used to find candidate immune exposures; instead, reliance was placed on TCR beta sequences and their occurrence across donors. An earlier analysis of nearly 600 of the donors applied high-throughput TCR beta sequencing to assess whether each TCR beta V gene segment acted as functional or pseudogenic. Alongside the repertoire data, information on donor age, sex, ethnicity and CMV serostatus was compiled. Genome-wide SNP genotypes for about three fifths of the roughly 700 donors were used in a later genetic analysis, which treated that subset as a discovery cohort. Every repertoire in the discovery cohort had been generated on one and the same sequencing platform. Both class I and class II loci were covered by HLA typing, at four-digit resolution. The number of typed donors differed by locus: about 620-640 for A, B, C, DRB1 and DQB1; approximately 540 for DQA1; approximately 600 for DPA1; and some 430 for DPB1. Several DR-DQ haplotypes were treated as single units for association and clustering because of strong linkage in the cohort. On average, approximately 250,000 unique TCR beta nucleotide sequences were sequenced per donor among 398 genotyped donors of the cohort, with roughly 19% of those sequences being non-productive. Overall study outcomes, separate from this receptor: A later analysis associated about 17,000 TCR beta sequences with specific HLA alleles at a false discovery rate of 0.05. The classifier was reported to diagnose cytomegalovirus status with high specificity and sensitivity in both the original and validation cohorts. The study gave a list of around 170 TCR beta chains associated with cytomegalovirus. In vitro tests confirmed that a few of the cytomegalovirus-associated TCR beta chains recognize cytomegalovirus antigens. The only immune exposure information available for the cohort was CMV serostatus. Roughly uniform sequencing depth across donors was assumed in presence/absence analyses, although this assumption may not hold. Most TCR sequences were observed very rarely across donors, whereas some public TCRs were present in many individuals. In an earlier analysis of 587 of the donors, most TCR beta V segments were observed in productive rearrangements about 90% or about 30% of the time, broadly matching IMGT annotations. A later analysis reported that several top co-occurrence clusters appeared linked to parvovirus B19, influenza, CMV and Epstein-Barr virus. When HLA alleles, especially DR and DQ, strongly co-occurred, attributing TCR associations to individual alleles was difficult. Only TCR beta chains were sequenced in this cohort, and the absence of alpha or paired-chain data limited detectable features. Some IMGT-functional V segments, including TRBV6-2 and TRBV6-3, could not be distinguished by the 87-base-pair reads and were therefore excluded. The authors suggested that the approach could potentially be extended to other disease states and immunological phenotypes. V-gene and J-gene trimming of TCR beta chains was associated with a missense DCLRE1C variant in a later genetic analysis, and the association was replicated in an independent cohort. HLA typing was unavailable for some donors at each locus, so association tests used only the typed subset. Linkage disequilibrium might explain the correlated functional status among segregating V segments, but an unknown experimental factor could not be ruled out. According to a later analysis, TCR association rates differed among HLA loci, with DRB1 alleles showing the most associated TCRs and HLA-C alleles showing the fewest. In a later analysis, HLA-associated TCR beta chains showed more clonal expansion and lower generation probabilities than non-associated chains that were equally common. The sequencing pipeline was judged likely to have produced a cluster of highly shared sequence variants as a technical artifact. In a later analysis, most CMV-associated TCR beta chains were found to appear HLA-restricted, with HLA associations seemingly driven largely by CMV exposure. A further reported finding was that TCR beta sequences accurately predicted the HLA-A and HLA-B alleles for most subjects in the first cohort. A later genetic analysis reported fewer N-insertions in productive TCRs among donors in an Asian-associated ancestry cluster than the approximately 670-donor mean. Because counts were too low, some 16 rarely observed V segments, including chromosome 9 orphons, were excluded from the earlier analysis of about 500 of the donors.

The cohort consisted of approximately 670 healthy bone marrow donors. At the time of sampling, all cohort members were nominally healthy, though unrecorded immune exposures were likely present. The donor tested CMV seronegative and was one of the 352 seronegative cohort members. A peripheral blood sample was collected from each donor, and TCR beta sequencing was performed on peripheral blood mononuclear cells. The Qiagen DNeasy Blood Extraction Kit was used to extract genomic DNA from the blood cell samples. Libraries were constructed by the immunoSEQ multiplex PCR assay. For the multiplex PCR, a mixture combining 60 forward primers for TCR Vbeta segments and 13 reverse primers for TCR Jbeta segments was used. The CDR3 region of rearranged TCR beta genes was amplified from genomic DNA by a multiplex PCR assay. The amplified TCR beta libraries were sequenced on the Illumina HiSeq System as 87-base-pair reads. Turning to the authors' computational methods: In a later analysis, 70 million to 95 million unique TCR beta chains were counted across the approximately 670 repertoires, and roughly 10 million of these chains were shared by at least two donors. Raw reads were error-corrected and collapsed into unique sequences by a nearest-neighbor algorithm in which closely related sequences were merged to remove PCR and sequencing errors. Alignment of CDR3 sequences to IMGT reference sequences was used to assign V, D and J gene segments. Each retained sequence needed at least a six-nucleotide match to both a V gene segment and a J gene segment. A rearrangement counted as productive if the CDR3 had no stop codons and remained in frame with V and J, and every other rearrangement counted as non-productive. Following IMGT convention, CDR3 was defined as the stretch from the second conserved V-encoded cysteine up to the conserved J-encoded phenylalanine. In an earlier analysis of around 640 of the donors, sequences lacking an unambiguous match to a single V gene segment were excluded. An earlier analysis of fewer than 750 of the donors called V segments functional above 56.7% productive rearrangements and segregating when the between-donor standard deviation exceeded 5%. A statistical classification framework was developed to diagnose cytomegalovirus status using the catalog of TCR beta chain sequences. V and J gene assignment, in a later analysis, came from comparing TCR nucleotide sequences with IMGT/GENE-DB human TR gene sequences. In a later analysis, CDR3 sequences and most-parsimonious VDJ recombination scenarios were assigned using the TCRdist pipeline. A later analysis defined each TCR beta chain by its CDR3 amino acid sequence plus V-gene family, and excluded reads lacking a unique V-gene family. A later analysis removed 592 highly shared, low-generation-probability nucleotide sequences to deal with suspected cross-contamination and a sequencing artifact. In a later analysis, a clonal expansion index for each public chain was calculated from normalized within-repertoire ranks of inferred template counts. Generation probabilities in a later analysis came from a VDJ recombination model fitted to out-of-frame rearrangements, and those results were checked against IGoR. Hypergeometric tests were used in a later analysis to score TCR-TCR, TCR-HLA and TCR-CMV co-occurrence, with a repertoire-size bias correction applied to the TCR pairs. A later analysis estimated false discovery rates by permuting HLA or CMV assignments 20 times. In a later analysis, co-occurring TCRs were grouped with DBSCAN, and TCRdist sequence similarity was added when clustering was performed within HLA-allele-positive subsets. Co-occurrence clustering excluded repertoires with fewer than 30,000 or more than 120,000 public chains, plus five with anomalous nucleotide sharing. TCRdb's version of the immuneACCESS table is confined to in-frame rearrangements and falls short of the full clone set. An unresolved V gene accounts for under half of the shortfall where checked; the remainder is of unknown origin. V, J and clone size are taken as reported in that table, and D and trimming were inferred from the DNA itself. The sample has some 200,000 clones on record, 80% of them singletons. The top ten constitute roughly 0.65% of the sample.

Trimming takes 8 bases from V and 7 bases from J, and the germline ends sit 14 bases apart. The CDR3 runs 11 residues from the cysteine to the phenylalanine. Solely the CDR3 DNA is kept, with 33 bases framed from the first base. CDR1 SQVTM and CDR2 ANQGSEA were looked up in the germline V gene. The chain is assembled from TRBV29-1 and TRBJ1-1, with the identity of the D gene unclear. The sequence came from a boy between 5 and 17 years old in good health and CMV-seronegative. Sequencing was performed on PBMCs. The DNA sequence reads TGCAGCACCGAGGTCCGGAATGAAGCTTTCTTT. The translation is CSTEVRNEAFF.